This TCR beta chain stems from a study of T-cell memory formation after mild COVID-19. Losses at the gene ends were 2 bases for V and 6 bases for J; bases not matched to a gene: 4. Per germline, CDR1 LGHDT and CDR2 YNNKEL (reference sequence). The CDR3 is 14 amino acids. Findings and limits, study-wide: Day 15 to 85 contracting clones showed balanced CD4/CD8; day 15 to 37 expanders favored CD4+.

With regard to this clonotype: The antigen is undetermined.

TCRdb redid the calling of the 5' RACE reads with MiXCR, one entry per CDR3 protein. The sample comprises almost 250,000 distinct CDR3 sequences, approximately 15% of which are singletons, and less than 2.5% rests with the top ten. The V gene is TRBV3-1, the J gene TRBJ2-7; TRBD2 matches at 10 bases. This receptor was identified in an adult woman who had mild COVID-19 (a few samples of this study predate the infection). Cell type and time point are not known. Sequenced: PBMCs or a T cell subset sorted from them (not recorded which). CDR3 residues: CASSQIAGGAEQYF. The CDR3 DNA is TGTGCCAGCAGCCAAATAGCGGGAGGAGCCGAGCAGTACTTC.